This TCR beta chain was identified in a study of CD8 T cells in ankylosing spondylitis. This clonotype was counted at least ten times. Its target is not known. CDR3 length equals 15 residues. The V and J ends lost 4 bases and 2 bases, in that order; junction bases with no gene match: 5. Study-wide results and limits: Previously reported in reactive arthritis synovial fluid and blood were some of the motif variants. Blood of patients with ankylosing spondylitis appeared to be characterized by a TCR beta motif of several highly homologous variants. Clones linked to disease, bearing a CD8+ phenotype, were relatively rare in peripheral blood.

A single record per CDR3 protein comes from TCRdb applying MiXCR to the 5' RACE reads. The sample contains 90,000 to 100,000 distinct CDR3 sequences, about 7.7% of which appear only once. The chain joins TRBV12-3 or TRBV12-4 to TRBJ2-3; 8 bases line up with TRBD1. This TCR was sampled from a male donor with ankylosing spondylitis or in good health (not recorded which). The sequencing sample was made of blood, either unsorted or a sorted T cell fraction (not recorded which). The CDR3, as DNA: TGTGCCAGCAGTTCGACAGGGGTCACCACAGATACGCAGTATTTT. It translates to CASSSTGVTTDTQYF.